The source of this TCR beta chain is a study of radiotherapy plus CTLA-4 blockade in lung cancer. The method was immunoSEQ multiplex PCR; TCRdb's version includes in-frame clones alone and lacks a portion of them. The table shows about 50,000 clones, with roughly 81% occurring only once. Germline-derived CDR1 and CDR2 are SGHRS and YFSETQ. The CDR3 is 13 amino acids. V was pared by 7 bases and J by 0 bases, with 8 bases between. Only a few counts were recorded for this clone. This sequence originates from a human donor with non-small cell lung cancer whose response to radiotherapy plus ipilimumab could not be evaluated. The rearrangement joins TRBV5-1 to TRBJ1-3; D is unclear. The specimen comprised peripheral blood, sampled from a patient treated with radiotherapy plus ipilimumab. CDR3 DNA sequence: TGCGCCAGCCGGGAGCCCTCTGGAAACACCATATATTTT. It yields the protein CASREPSGNTIYF.